This record looks at one T cell receptor (beta chain) sequence and its context. Its antigen is currently unknown. A single record per CDR3 protein comes from TCRdb applying MiXCR to the reads. The sample lists about 530,000 distinct CDR3 sequences, about 25% occurring once. These data come from a study of T cell repertoires in cytomegalovirus infection. The overall study: CMV infection plus the matching HLA type was flagged by public TCR beta signatures. The study, taken as a whole, reports: Cumulated frequencies of public TCR beta families served to identify carriers of CMV plus the relevant HLA.

Germline V gene sequence: CDR1 SQVTM, CDR2 ANQGSEA. This CDR3 is 14 amino acids long. V lost 5 bases, J lost 2 bases, and 8 bases stayed unmatched. The sequence was collected from a human donor in good health (CMV status not recorded). Some clones in this sample may be carry-over from other donors' samples. V and J are TRBV29-1 and TRBJ2-7; the match to TRBD2 covers 8 bases. The source material was PBMCs. The CDR3 nucleotides are TGCAGCGTTCGACTAGCGCGACTTACCTACGAGCAGTACTTC. Translating gives CSVRLARLTYEQYF.